This T cell receptor (beta chain) was captured in a study of vaccination effects on CD4 cells after COVID-19. CDR1 SGHRS and CDR2 YFSETQ come from the germline V gene. The CDR3 consists of 15 residues. The V end lost 0 bases, the J end lost 9 bases, and 16 bases lay between the germline ends. For this clone: Its antigen remains unknown.

Subsequent to approximately 9 days of culture, CD4+ T cells were isolated. Participants got two doses of BNT162b2 or mRNA-1273 vaccine. Clones were sequenced by immunoSEQ multiplex PCR, and TCRdb holds only the in-frame ones, with some missing. The data hold just under 75,000 clones, with 73% observed a single time. The J gene is TRBJ2-1, the V gene TRBV5-1; D possibly corresponds to TRBD2 (6 bases). The sequenced sample was CD4+ T cells from PBMCs cultured without peptide, obtained after COVID-19 vaccination. The TCR originated in a human donor who received a COVID-19 vaccine. CDR3 in amino acids: CASSLGLGRRAEQFF. The CDR3 coding sequence is TGCGCCAGCAGCTTGGGACTAGGCCGCCGGGCTGAGCAGTTCTTC.